What follows are 28 T cell receptor beta chains derived from one specimen sequenced in a study of shared clonotypes between healthy human individuals. Using immunoSEQ multiplex PCR, the repertoire was profiled, and TCRdb retains in-frame clones only, with some absent. The sample carries fewer than 3 million clones, around 90% recorded once. Material: naive CD4+ T cells from PBMCs. As for subset: CD45RA+ positively selected. All receptors derive from a man aged 18 to 29 in good health. Some clones in this sample may be carry-over from other donors' samples.

The rearrangement links TRBV4-3 to TRBJ2-2; D may be TRBD1 or TRBD2 (5 bases each). The V gene's germline CDR1 is LGHNA and CDR2 YSLEER. The CDR3 extends over 18 amino acids. Trimming cost V 0 bases and J 6 bases, with 20 bases left between them. The CDR3 loop reads CASSQDPSGREFAGELFF. The CDR3 nucleotides are TGCGCCAGCAGCCAAGATCCTTCGGGCAGGGAGTTCGCCGGGGAGCTGTTTTTT.

This chain joins TRBV6-6 and TRBJ2-7; weak D call: TRBD1 (5 bases). Germline V gene sequence: CDR1 MNHNY, CDR2 SVGAGI (reference sequence). V was cut by 2 bases and J by 0 bases, with 14 bases left in between. The CDR3 has 16 residues. This CDR3 reads CASSYIQGTNSYEQYF. Here the CDR3 DNA reads TGTGCCAGCAGTTACATTCAGGGCACTAACTCCTACGAGCAGTACTTC.

A single count supports this clone. The chain employs TRBV7-6 and TRBJ2-1, with 10 bases aligning to TRBD2. Germline V CDR1 and CDR2: SGHVS, FNYEAQ. The CDR3 contains 16 residues. V shed 4 bases, J shed 2 bases, and the junction held 5 bases outside the gene matches. This chain's CDR3 is CASSSMSGRAYNEQFF. The CDR3 DNA reads TGTGCCAGCAGCTCGATGAGCGGGAGGGCCTACAATGAGCAGTTCTTC.

The J gene is TRBJ1-5, the V gene TRBV19; D uncertain. The CDR3 is made up of 15 amino acids. The V gene lost 1 base and the J gene lost 4 bases, with 11 bases spanning the gap. Germline assignment: CDR1 LNHDA and CDR2 SQIVND (reference sequence). The CDR3 spells CASSIGVVGNQPQHF. The CDR3 DNA follows: TGTGCCAGTAGTATAGGTGTGGTGGGGAATCAGCCCCAGCATTTT. Variable domain in full (rest from reference TRBV19 and TRBJ1-5): DGGITQSPKYLFRKEGQNVTLSCEQNLNHDAMYWYRQDPGQGLRLIYYSQIVNDFQKGDIAEGYSVSREKKESFPLTVTSAQKNPTAFYLCASSIGVVGNQPQHFGDGTRLSIL.

This chain connects TRBV5-4 to TRBJ2-7; 10 positions match TRBD1. The CDR3 has 14 residues. The V gene end was trimmed by 3 bases and the J gene end by 3 bases; junction bases not matched to a gene: 3. Germline V CDR1 and CDR2: SGHNT, YYREEE (reference sequence). CDR3 amino acids: CASSWGQGNYEQYF. The CDR3 DNA follows: TGTGCCAGCAGCTGGGGACAGGGGAACTACGAGCAGTACTTC.

With regard to this clone: The same CDR3 is also encoded by other DNA sequences in this sample. The chain employs TRBV28 and TRBJ1-1; D uncertain. V was cut by 3 bases and J by 0 bases, with 2 bases left in between. Germline V gives CDR1 MDHEN, CDR2 SYDVKM. The CDR3 is 12 amino acids. In DNA, the CDR3 is TGTGCCAGCAGTTTTATGAACACTGAAGCTTTCTTT. As protein: CASSFMNTEAFF. The variable domain in full, with the rest retrieved from reference TRBV28 and TRBJ1-1, is DVKVTQSSRYLVKRTGEKVFLECVQDMDHENMFWYRQDPGLGLRLIYFSYDVKMKEKGDIPEGYSVSREKKERFSLILESASTNQTSMYLCASSFMNTEAFFGQGTRLTVV.

This sequence joins TRBV5-1 and TRBJ2-1, with 9 bases aligning to TRBD2. CDR3 length: 16 residues. Germline-derived CDR1 and CDR2 are SGHRS and YFSETQ. J was trimmed by 0 bases and V by 2 bases; bases with no gene match: 3. In DNA, the CDR3 is TGCGCCAGCAGCTTTAGCGGGAGATCCTCCTACAATGAGCAGTTCTTC. Its translation is CASSFSGRSSYNEQFF.

This sequence joins TRBV7-6 and TRBJ2-1; the D gene is possibly TRBD1 (6 bases). Germline V gives CDR1 SGHVS, CDR2 FNYEAQ. The CDR3 length is 14 residues. V was shortened by 5 bases and J by 3 bases, with 11 bases between the two germline ends. The CDR3 is CASSPQGFYNEQFF. The CDR3 region has the DNA TGTGCCAGCAGCCCACAGGGTTTCTACAATGAGCAGTTCTTC.

The chain uses TRBV18 and TRBJ2-5, with 8 bases matching TRBD1. Trimming cost V 4 bases and J 5 bases; bases outside gene matches: 9. In germline, CDR1 is KGHSH, CDR2 LQKENI. The CDR3 extends over 15 amino acids. This CDR3 is CASSLPGGRLETQYF. Here the CDR3 DNA reads TGTGCCAGCTCACTCCCAGGGGGCCGTCTCGAGACCCAGTACTTC.

V and J are TRBV4-3 and TRBJ2-1, with no clear D. The CDR3 sequence is 15 residues long. V was pared by 0 bases and J by 5 bases, with 11 bases between. Germline-derived CDR1 and CDR2 are LGHNA and YSLEER. For the CDR3, the DNA is TGCGCCAGCAGCCAAGATTTGGTAACGAACAATGAGCAGTTCTTC. Translation: CASSQDLVTNNEQFF.

The chain is built from TRBV9 and TRBJ2-5; no clear D gene. Per germline, CDR1 SGDLS and CDR2 YYNGEE. V gave up 7 bases and J gave up 9 bases, with 13 bases separating them. This CDR3 has 11 amino acids. The CDR3, as DNA: TGTGCCAGCGGGATTAACGGAGCCCAGTACTTC. Amino acids: CASGINGAQYF.

The chain uses TRBV28 and TRBJ2-3; 7 bases match TRBD2. J was trimmed by 9 bases and V by 6 bases; bases with no gene match: 9. The length of the CDR3 is 13 residues. The germline V gene encodes CDR1 MDHEN and CDR2 SYDVKM. In nucleotides, the CDR3 is TGTGCCAGCAGCCCTTTACTAGCGAAGACGCAGTATTTT. Translated: CASSPLLAKTQYF. Variable domain in full (rest from reference TRBV28 and TRBJ2-3): DVKVTQSSRYLVKRTGEKVFLECVQDMDHENMFWYRQDPGLGLRLIYFSYDVKMKEKGDIPEGYSVSREKKERFSLILESASTNQTSMYLCASSPLLAKTQYFGPGTRLTVL.

V is TRBV7-2 and J is TRBJ2-3; the match to TRBD2 covers 8 bases. Trimming took 4 bases from V and 2 from J; bases not matched to a gene: 14. Germline V gene lookup returns CDR1 SGHTA and CDR2 FQGNSA. There are 18 residues in the CDR3. The CDR3 region is CASSSRPPGAGATDTQYF. CDR3 in DNA: TGTGCCAGCAGCTCTCGCCCCCCCGGAGCGGGAGCCACAGATACGCAGTATTTT. The full variable domain, in which reference TRBV7-2 and TRBJ2-3 provide the parts outside the CDR3, is GAGVSQSPSNKVTEKGKDVELRCDPISGHTALYWYRQSLGQGLEFLIYFQGNSAPDKSGLPSDRFSAERTGGSVSTLTIQRTQQEDSAVYLCASSSRPPGAGATDTQYFGPGTRLTVL.

This chain connects TRBV19 to TRBJ1-1; no clear D gene. The CDR3 length is 14 residues. Germline CDR1 and CDR2: LNHDA and SQIVND (reference sequence). Trimming cost V 3 bases and J 4 bases, with 12 bases left between them. CDR3 nucleotide sequence: TGTGCCAGTAGTATGGGATCTTTTGGCACTGAAGCTTTCTTT. As protein: CASSMGSFGTEAFF.

The chain couples TRBV6-6 to TRBJ2-7; 9 bases map to TRBD1. The CDR3 runs to 14 residues. Looked up from germline, CDR1 is MNHNY and CDR2 is SVGAGI (reference sequence). V lost 2 bases, J lost 5 bases, and 4 bases stayed unmatched. CDR3 in DNA: TGTGCCAGCAGTTACCGGACAGGGGTGAACGAGCAGTACTTC. Protein sequence: CASSYRTGVNEQYF.

V gene TRBV15 combines with J gene TRBJ1-4; TRBD1 is a possible D gene (6 bases). V was shortened by 0 bases and J by 0 bases, with 14 bases between the two germline ends. CDR3 length: 18 residues. Germline CDR1 is LNHNV and CDR2 is YYDKDF (reference sequence). The chain's CDR3 is CATSREGAGGATNEKLFF. In nucleotides, the CDR3 is TGTGCCACCAGCAGAGAGGGGGCCGGAGGGGCAACTAATGAAAAACTGTTTTTT.

V gene TRBV7-2 combines with J gene TRBJ1-5; possible D gene TRBD1, 5 bases. The CDR3 length is 14 residues. Trimming shortened V by 3 bases and J by 7 bases, and 13 bases separated the two germline ends. The germline gives CDR1 SGHTA, CDR2 FQGNSA. This CDR3 reads CASSFISEGQPQHF. The CDR3 region has the DNA TGTGCCAGCAGCTTCATCAGCGAGGGGCAGCCCCAGCATTTT. The full variable domain, completed using reference TRBV7-2 and TRBJ1-5, is GAGVSQSPSNKVTEKGKDVELRCDPISGHTALYWYRQSLGQGLEFLIYFQGNSAPDKSGLPSDRFSAERTGGSVSTLTIQRTQQEDSAVYLCASSFISEGQPQHFGDGTRLSIL.

As to this clone: Other DNA sequences in this sample translate to the same CDR3. The chain carries TRBV28 and TRBJ2-7; TRBD1 matches 9 bases. V shed 4 bases and J 4 bases; nucleotides not matched to a gene: 5. CDR3 length equals 14 residues. Looked up from germline, CDR1 is MDHEN and CDR2 is SYDVKM. This chain's CDR3 is CASSSGQGVYEQYF. In nucleotides, the CDR3 is TGTGCCAGCAGTTCGGGACAGGGTGTTTACGAGCAGTACTTC.

The chain recombines TRBV30 with TRBJ2-2, with D perhaps TRBD2 (5 bases). This CDR3 has 14 residues. V lost 0 bases and J 7 bases, leaving 12 bases between the germline ends. The germline gives CDR1 GTSNPN, CDR2 SVGIG (reference sequence). CDR3 nucleotide sequence: TGTGCCTGGAGTGTAGTGTCGGGGTACGGGGAGCTGTTTTTT. This translates into CAWSVVSGYGELFF. Drawing the rest from reference TRBV30 and TRBJ2-2, the complete variable domain is SQTIHQWPATLVQPVGSPLSLECTVEGTSNPNLYWYRQAAGRGLQLLFYSVGIGQISSEVPQNLSASRPQDRQFILSSKKLLLSDSGFYLCAWSVVSGYGELFFGEGSRLTVL.

This chain joins TRBV27 and TRBJ2-1; D possibly uses TRBD1 or TRBD2 (5 bases each). This CDR3 contains 15 residues. Between the trimmed V and J ends, which lost 4 bases and 8 bases, there was a span of 18 bases. Germline CDR1 MNHEY, CDR2 SMNVEV (reference sequence). The CDR3 reads CASSWGRGRDHEQFF. In nucleotides, the CDR3 is TGTGCCAGCAGTTGGGGAAGGGGACGGGACCATGAGCAGTTCTTC.

This chain uses TRBV7-7 with TRBJ2-1, with TRBD2 matching over 15 bases. Germline-derived CDR1 and CDR2 are SSHAT and FNYEAQ (reference sequence). CDR3 length: 15 residues. Unmatched junction bases numbered 7, after V lost 2 bases and J lost 14 bases. The CDR3 protein is CASSLRTSGRARKFF. DNA for the CDR3: TGTGCCAGCAGCTTACGGACTAGCGGGAGGGCCCGAAAGTTCTTC.

The chain has TRBV5-4 and TRBJ1-1; 8 bases match TRBD1. The CDR3 runs 16 residues. The germline CDR1 and CDR2 sequences are SGHNT and YYREEE (reference sequence). V trimming: 5 bases; J trimming: 0 bases; junction bases outside the gene matches: 9. This CDR3 reads CASSEPTTGVNTEAFF. CDR3 nucleotides: TGTGCCAGCAGTGAACCGACGACAGGGGTGAACACTGAAGCTTTCTTT.

Only one count was recorded for this clone. The J gene is TRBJ1-1, the V gene TRBV6-5; maybe TRBD1 (5 bases). The CDR3 covers 13 residues. Germline CDR1 and CDR2: MNHEY and SVGAGI. Trimming took off 6 bases at V and 4 bases at J, with 12 bases between the two ends. The CDR3, as DNA: TGTGCCAGCAGCTTCGACGGGACCACTGAAGCTTTCTTT. The encoded protein is CASSFDGTTEAFF.

CDR3 loop: CASSLERRGYTF. The CDR3 region has the DNA TGTGCCAGCAGCTTGGAGCGGCGGGGCTACACCTTC. The genes are TRBV5-4 and TRBJ1-2; D call uncertain. The CDR3 runs 12 residues. V was cut by 0 bases and J by 8 bases, with 8 bases left in between. Germline CDR1 and CDR2: SGHNT and YYREEE (reference sequence).

This clone turned up a few times. The chain uses TRBV28 and TRBJ1-5, with TRBD1 as a possible D gene (5 bases). The CDR3 length is 13 residues. Trimming removed 1 base from V and 11 bases from J, with 12 bases in between. CDR1 is MDHEN, CDR2 SYDVKM, per germline. This chain's CDR3 is CASSLYQGAAQHF. DNA for the CDR3: TGTGCCAGCAGTTTATACCAAGGGGCGGCCCAGCATTTT.

The chain couples TRBV7-2 to TRBJ1-5; tentative D call: TRBD1 (5 bases). This CDR3 spans 14 amino acids. V lost 5 bases, J lost 7 bases, and 15 bases lay in between. Per the germline V gene, CDR1 is SGHTA and CDR2 is FQGNSA. The CDR3 region is CASSRDAGKQPQHF. In DNA, the CDR3 is TGTGCCAGCAGCCGGGACGCGGGGAAACAGCCCCAGCATTTT.

The CDR3 DNA reads TGTGCCCATGGGAGGTTGAACACTGAAGCTTTCTTT. The encoded protein is CAHGRLNTEAFF. This sequence joins TRBV30 and TRBJ1-1; no firm D call. The CDR3 is 12 residues long. The V end was cut by 8 bases, the J end by 0 bases, with 10 bases between. Germline lookup yields CDR1 GTSNPN and CDR2 SVGIG (reference sequence).

This chain links TRBV7-9 with TRBJ2-7; the match to TRBD1 covers 7 bases. CDR1 is SEHNR, CDR2 FQNEAQ, per germline (reference sequence). The junction had 10 bases not matched to a gene; V was cut back by 5 bases and J by 3 bases. The CDR3 has 15 amino acids. The CDR3 spells CASSSPGTEIYEQYF. CDR3 nucleotide sequence: TGTGCCAGCAGCAGCCCCGGGACAGAGATCTACGAGCAGTACTTC.